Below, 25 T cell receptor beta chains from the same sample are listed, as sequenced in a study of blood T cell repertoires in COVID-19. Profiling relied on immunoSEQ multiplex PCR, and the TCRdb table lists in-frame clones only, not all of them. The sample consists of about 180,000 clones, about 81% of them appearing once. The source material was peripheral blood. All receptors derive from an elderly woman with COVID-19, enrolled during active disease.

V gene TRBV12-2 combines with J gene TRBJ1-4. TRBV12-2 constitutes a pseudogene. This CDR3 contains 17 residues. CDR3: CASRLGPRGRSNEKLFF. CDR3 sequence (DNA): TGTGCAAGTCGCTTAGGGCCACGGGGGAGATCTAATGAAAAACTGTTTTTT.

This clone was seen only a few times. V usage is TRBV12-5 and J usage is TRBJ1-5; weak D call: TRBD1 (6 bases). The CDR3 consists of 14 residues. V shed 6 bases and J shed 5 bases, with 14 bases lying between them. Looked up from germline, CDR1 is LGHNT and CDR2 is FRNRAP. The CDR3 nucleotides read TGTGCTAGTGGGACAACAGGGCGGGATCAGCCCCAGCATTTT. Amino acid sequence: CASGTTGRDQPQHF.

CDR3 DNA sequence: TGTGCCAGCAGCCAGCGGGACCCCTATGGCTACACCTTC. It yields the protein CASSQRDPYGYTF. J is TRBJ1-2 and V is TRBV5-4, with D possibly TRBD1 on 5 matching bases. V was pared by 4 bases and J by 4 bases, with 11 bases between. The CDR3 has 13 residues. Germline V gene data show CDR1 as SGHNT and CDR2 as YYREEE (reference sequence).

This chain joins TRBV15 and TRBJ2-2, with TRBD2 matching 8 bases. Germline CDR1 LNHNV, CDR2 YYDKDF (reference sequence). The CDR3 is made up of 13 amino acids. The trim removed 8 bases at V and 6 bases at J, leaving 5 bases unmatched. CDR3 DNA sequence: TGTGCCACCGGGACTAGGATCTCCGGGGAGCTGTTTTTT. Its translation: CATGTRISGELFF.

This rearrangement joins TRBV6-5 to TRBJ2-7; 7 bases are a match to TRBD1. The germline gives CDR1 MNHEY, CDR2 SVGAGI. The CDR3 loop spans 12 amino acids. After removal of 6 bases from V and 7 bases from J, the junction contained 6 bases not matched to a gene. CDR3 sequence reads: CASRTGTEEQYF. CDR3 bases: TGTGCCAGCAGGACCGGGACAGAAGAGCAGTACTTC.

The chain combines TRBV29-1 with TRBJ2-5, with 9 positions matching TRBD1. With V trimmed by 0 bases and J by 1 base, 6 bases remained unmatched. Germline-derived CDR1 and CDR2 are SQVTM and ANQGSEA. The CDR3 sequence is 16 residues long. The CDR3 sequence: CSVEDTGGQGQETQYF. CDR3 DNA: TGCAGCGTTGAAGATACGGGGGGACAGGGCCAAGAGACCCAGTACTTC.

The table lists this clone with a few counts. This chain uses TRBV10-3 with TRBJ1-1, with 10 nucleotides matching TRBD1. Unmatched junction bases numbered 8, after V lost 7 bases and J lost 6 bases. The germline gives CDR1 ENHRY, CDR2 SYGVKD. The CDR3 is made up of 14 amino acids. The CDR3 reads CAIKETGGIAEAFF. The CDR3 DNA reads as TGTGCCATCAAAGAGACAGGGGGCATCGCTGAAGCTTTCTTT.

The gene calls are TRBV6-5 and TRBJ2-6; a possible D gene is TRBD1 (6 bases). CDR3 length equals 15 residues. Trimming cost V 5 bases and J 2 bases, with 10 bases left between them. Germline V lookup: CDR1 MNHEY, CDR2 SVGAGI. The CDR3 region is CASSPGDPGANVLTF. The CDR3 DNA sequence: TGTGCCAGCAGTCCAGGGGATCCTGGGGCCAACGTCCTGACTTTC.

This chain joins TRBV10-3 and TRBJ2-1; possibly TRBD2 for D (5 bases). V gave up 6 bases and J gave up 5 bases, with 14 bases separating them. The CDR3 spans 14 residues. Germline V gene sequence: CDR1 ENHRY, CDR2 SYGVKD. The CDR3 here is CAIRGIGGNNEQFF. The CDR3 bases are TGTGCCATCAGAGGGATCGGAGGTAACAATGAGCAGTTCTTC.

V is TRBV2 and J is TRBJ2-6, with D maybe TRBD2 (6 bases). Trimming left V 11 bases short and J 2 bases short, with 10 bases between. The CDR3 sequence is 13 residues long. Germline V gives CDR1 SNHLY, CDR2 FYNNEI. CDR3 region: CAAEGTGANVLTF. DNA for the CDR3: TGTGCCGCGGAGGGCACTGGGGCCAACGTCCTGACTTTC.

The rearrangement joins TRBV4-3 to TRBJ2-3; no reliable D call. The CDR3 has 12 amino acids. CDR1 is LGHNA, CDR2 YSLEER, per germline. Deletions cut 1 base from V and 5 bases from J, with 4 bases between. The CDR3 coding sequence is TGCGCCAGCAGCCAAGGACAAGATACGCAGTATTTT. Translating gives CASSQGQDTQYF.

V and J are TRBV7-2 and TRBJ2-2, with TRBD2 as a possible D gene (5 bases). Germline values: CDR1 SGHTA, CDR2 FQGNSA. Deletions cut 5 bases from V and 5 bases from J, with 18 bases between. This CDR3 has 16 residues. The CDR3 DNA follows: TGTGCCAGCAGCCCGCGGGCCTCAACCACTACCGGGGAGCTGTTTTTT. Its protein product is CASSPRASTTTGELFF.

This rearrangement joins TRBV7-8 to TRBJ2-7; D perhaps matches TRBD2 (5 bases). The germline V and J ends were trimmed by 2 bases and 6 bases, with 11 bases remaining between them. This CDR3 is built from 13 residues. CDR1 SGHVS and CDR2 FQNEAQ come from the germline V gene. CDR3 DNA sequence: TGTGCCAGCAGCTTAAACGCCCGGGGCGAGCAGTACTTC. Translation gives CASSLNARGEQYF.

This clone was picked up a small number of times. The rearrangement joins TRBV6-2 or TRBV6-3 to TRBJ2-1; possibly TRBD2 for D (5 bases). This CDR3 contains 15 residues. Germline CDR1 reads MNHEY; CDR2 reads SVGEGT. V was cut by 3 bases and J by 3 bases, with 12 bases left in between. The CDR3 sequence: CASSYFARGYNEQFF. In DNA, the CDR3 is TGTGCCAGCAGTTATTTTGCCCGGGGCTACAATGAGCAGTTCTTC.

CDR3 amino acids: CASSCPGTTTYEQYF. CDR3 DNA: TGTGCCAGCAGCTGTCCCGGGACAACAACCTACGAGCAGTACTTC. This rearrangement joins TRBV12-1 to TRBJ2-7; TRBD1, as called in the table, went unchecked against the DNA. TRBV12-1 counts as a pseudogene. The CDR3 length is 15 residues.

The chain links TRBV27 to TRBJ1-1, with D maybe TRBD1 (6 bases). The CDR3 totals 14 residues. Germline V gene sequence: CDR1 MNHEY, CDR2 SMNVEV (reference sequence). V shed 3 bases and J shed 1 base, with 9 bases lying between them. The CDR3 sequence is CASSLGGANTEAFF. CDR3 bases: TGTGCCAGCAGTTTGGGGGGGGCGAACACTGAAGCTTTCTTT.

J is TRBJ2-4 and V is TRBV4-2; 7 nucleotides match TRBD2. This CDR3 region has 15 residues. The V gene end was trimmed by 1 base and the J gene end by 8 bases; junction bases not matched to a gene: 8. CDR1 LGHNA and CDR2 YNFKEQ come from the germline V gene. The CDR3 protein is CASSQVGGGVDIQYF. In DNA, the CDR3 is TGTGCCAGCAGCCAAGTTGGGGGGGGTGTAGACATTCAGTACTTC.

The CDR3 nucleotides are TGTGCCAGCAGTTCGGTTCGCACAGATACGCAGTATTTT. Translated, it gives CASSSVRTDTQYF. This chain connects TRBV6-2 or TRBV6-3 to TRBJ2-3; unclear D gene. V dropped 4 bases and J dropped 1 base, with 6 bases sitting between them. This CDR3 has 13 amino acids. Germline V gene sequence: CDR1 MNHEY, CDR2 SVGEGT.

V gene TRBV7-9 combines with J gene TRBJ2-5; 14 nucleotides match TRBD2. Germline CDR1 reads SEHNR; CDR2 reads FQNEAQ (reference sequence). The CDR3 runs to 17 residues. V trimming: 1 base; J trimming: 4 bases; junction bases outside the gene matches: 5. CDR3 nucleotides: TGTGCCAGCAGCTTAGGACTAGCGGGGGGGCCTTCAGAGACCCAGTACTTC. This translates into CASSLGLAGGPSETQYF.

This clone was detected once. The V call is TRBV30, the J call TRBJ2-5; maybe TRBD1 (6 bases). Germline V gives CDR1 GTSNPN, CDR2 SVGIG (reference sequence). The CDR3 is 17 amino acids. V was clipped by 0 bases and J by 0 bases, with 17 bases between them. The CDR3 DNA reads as TGTGCCTGGAGTGTCTCACCCCTCCAGGGGTACCAAGAGACCCAGTACTTC. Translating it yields CAWSVSPLQGYQETQYF. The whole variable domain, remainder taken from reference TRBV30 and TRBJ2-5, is SQTIHQWPATLVQPVGSPLSLECTVEGTSNPNLYWYRQAAGRGLQLLFYSVGIGQISSEVPQNLSASRPQDRQFILSSKKLLLSDSGFYLCAWSVSPLQGYQETQYFGPGTRLLVL.

The CDR3 bases are TGTGCCTCGGGTACCTACAATGAGCAGTTCTTC. Translation: CASGTYNEQFF. The chain links TRBV27 to TRBJ2-1; the D is unclear. Germline CDR1 is MNHEY and CDR2 is SMNVEV (reference sequence). Trimming pared 11 bases from V and 2 bases from J, leaving 7 bases between. This CDR3 contains 11 residues.

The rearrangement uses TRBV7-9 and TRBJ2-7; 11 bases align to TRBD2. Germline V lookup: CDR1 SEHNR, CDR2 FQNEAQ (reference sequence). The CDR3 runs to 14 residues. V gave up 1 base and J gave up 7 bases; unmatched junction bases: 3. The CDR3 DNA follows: TGTGCCAGCAGCTTAGGTAGCGGGAGGGTAGAGCAGTACTTC. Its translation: CASSLGSGRVEQYF.

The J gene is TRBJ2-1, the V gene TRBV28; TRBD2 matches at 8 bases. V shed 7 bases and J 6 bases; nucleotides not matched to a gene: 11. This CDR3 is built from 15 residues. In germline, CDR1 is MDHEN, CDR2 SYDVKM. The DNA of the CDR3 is TGTGCCAGCACCCTGACGGGAGGGCCGGGCAATGAGCAGTTCTTC. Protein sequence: CASTLTGGPGNEQFF.

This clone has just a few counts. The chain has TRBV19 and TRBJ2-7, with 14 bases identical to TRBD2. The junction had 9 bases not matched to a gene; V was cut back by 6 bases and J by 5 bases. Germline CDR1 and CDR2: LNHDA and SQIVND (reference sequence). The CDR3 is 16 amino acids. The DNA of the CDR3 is TGTGCCAGTAGCCAATCTCCGGGACTAGCGGGAGACGAGCAGTACTTC. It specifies CASSQSPGLAGDEQYF.

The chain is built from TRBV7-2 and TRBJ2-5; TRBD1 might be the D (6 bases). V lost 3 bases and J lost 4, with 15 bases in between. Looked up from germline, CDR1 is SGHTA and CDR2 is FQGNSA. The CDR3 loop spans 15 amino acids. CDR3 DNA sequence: TGTGCCAGCAGCTTTGGCGGACAGCCCGCAGAGACCCAGTACTTC. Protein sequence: CASSFGGQPAETQYF.